These 27 T cell receptor beta chains were sequenced from one sample in a study of blood T cell repertoires in COVID-19. The protocol was immunoSEQ multiplex PCR, while the TCRdb copy is restricted to in-frame clones and leaves out a portion. The sample lists roughly 210,000 clones, roughly 90% occurring once. The sequenced sample consisted of peripheral blood. The source of these receptors is a man between 65 and 79 years old with acute or convalescent COVID-19.

The V and J genes are TRBV19 and TRBJ2-5; 15 positions agree with TRBD2. Germline V lookup: CDR1 LNHDA, CDR2 SQIVND (reference sequence). The trim removed 5 bases at V and 5 bases at J, leaving 9 bases unmatched. The CDR3 has 17 amino acids. The chain's CDR3 is CASSPGLAGGPRETQYF. Written as DNA, the CDR3 is TGTGCCAGTAGTCCTGGACTAGCGGGAGGGCCTAGGGAGACCCAGTACTTC.

This clone was counted a few times. The rearrangement uses TRBV7-2 and TRBJ1-6, with D possibly being TRBD1 (6 bases). Deletions cut 1 base from V and 8 bases from J, with 12 bases between. The CDR3 contains 15 residues. CDR1 is SGHTA and CDR2 is FQGNSA in the germline V gene. As DNA, the CDR3 is TGTGCCAGCAGCTTAGATGCAGGGGCGTATTCACCCCTCCACTTT. Translating it yields CASSLDAGAYSPLHF.

The J gene is TRBJ2-7, the V gene TRBV10-3, with D maybe TRBD1 (6 bases). This CDR3 has 13 amino acids. Between the trimmed V and J ends, which lost 9 bases and 4 bases, there was a span of 16 bases. Looked up from germline, CDR1 is ENHRY and CDR2 is SYGVKD. The CDR3 DNA follows: TGTGCCATAACAGGGTCTGGAGGATACGAGCAGTACTTC. This encodes CAITGSGGYEQYF.

This chain joins TRBV2 and TRBJ1-5; 7 nucleotides line up with TRBD1. There are 15 residues in the CDR3. With 5 bases clipped from V and 3 bases from J, the junction kept 7 bases outside the gene matches. CDR1 and CDR2 (germline): SNHLY, FYNNEI. DNA of the CDR3: TGTGCCAGCAGTAGGGACAGAAAAACCAATCAGCCCCAGCATTTT. This translates into CASSRDRKTNQPQHF.

This clone was counted only a few times. The rearrangement links TRBV10-3 to TRBJ2-7; D unclear. The V and J ends lost 5 bases and 2 bases respectively, with 13 bases between them. The germline V gene has CDR1 ENHRY and CDR2 SYGVKD. There are 14 residues in the CDR3. The CDR3 sequence is CAISPTSNTYEQYF. CDR3 in DNA: TGTGCCATCAGTCCGACAAGTAATACCTACGAGCAGTACTTC.

J is TRBJ2-1 and V is TRBV18; D not resolved. Trimming left V 0 bases short and J 5 bases short, with 11 bases between. CDR1 is KGHSH, CDR2 LQKENI, per germline. The CDR3 sequence is 15 residues long. The CDR3 sequence is CASSPPVSGNNEQFF. The CDR3 DNA reads as TGTGCCAGCTCACCACCGGTTTCAGGCAACAATGAGCAGTTCTTC.

V is TRBV7-2 and J is TRBJ1-1, with unresolved D. The CDR3 spans 12 residues. The germline V gene has CDR1 SGHTA and CDR2 FQGNSA. Trimming removed 0 bases from V and 8 bases from J, with 7 bases in between. CDR3 bases: TGTGCCAGCAGCTTAGCGGCTCAAGAAGCTTTCTTT. This sequence encodes CASSLAAQEAFF.

The chain employs TRBV5-1 and TRBJ1-3; 7 bases fit TRBD1. Looked up from germline, CDR1 is SGHRS and CDR2 is YFSETQ. The CDR3 runs to 14 residues. The J segment lost 8 bases and the V segment lost 0 bases, leaving 5 bases of the junction unmatched. The CDR3 DNA sequence: TGCGCCAGCAGCTTGGAAGGGGACAGTTACACCATATATTTT. Protein sequence: CASSLEGDSYTIYF.

The chain uses TRBV19 and TRBJ1-3; 8 nucleotides match TRBD1. This CDR3 region has 16 residues. The V segment lost 5 bases and the J segment 2 bases; nucleotides outside the gene matches: 8. The V gene's germline CDR1 is LNHDA and CDR2 SQIVND (reference sequence). Here the CDR3 reads CASSVSRGPAGNTIYF. CDR3 DNA sequence: TGTGCCAGTAGTGTATCCAGGGGGCCGGCTGGAAACACCATATATTTT.

This chain joins TRBV18 and TRBJ2-3; tentatively, D is TRBD1 (5 bases). Looked up from germline, CDR1 is KGHSH and CDR2 is LQKENI. The CDR3 runs to 15 residues. V was trimmed by 2 bases and J by 0 bases, leaving 9 bases between them. The CDR3: CASSPNQGSTDTQYF. The CDR3 DNA is TGTGCCAGCTCACCAAATCAGGGTAGCACAGATACGCAGTATTTT.

The chain combines TRBV3-1 (or the pseudogene TRBV3-2) with TRBJ2-1; TRBD2 is a possible D gene (6 bases). Germline values: CDR1 LGHDT, CDR2 YNNKEL (reference sequence). Trimming shortened V by 4 bases and J by 4 bases, and 17 bases separated the two germline ends. The CDR3 totals 16 residues. Written as DNA, the CDR3 is TGTGCCAGCAGCCCTTTCTCCGGGAGAATTTACAATGAGCAGTTCTTC. Its translation is CASSPFSGRIYNEQFF.

This clone turned up a few times. V usage is TRBV7-8 and J usage is TRBJ1-3, with 8 bases aligning to TRBD1. Trimming removed 1 base from V and 6 bases from J; junction bases left unmatched: 5. The CDR3 spans 15 residues. Germline CDR1 and CDR2: SGHVS and FQNEAQ. Here the CDR3 reads CASSLVLQGENTIYF. The CDR3, as DNA: TGTGCCAGCAGCTTAGTCTTACAGGGGGAAAACACCATATATTTT.

The CDR3 loop reads CAWSTTFLTVGYTF. The CDR3, as DNA: TGTGCCTGGAGTACCACATTCCTGACAGTTGGCTACACCTTC. The V call is TRBV30, the J call TRBJ1-2; D might be TRBD1 (5 bases). The germline CDR1 and CDR2 sequences are GTSNPN and SVGIG (reference sequence). Trimming cost V 2 bases and J 7 bases, with 17 bases left between them. The CDR3 length is 14 residues.

The J gene is TRBJ1-5, the V gene TRBV2; TRBD1 matches 9 bases. CDR3 length: 14 amino acids. The germline gives CDR1 SNHLY, CDR2 FYNNEI. V was pared by 5 bases and J by 6 bases, with 5 bases of the junction left unmatched. The chain's CDR3 is CASSRDRAAQPQHF. The CDR3 bases are TGTGCCAGCAGTAGGGACAGGGCCGCTCAGCCCCAGCATTTT.

The chain carries TRBV6-2 or TRBV6-3 and TRBJ2-1; a possible D gene is TRBD2 (6 bases). This CDR3 region has 14 residues. Trimming took off 4 bases at V and 12 bases at J, with 19 bases between the two ends. Germline V gives CDR1 MNHEY, CDR2 SVGEGT. DNA for the CDR3: TGTGCCAGCAGTTCGGGGGTACCTATACGAATGCAGTTCTTC. Protein: CASSSGVPIRMQFF.

The rearrangement joins TRBV30 to TRBJ1-6, with a weak D call TRBD1 (6 bases). The V end lost 8 bases, the J end lost 7 bases, and 15 bases lay between the germline ends. This CDR3 is built from 13 residues. Germline-derived CDR1 and CDR2 are GTSNPN and SVGIG (reference sequence). The CDR3 DNA follows: TGTGCCGTCCAGGGGACAACAAATTCACCCCTCCACTTT. Translated: CAVQGTTNSPLHF.

This chain joins TRBV4-2 and TRBJ2-6; D not resolved. CDR3 size: 16 residues. The germline CDR1 and CDR2 sequences are LGHNA and YNFKEQ. The V and J ends lost 1 base and 2 bases respectively, with 9 bases between them. The CDR3 region is CASSQVSRTGANVLTF. The CDR3 coding sequence is TGTGCCAGCAGCCAAGTTTCGCGAACTGGGGCCAACGTCCTGACTTTC.

The chain recombines TRBV19 with TRBJ1-3; a possible D gene is TRBD1 (6 bases). This CDR3 spans 15 amino acids. The germline CDR1 and CDR2 sequences are LNHDA and SQIVND (reference sequence). V lost 6 bases to trimming and J lost 2 bases, with 14 bases between them. The chain's CDR3 is CASSEGGMTGNTIYF. CDR3 bases: TGTGCCAGTAGCGAGGGGGGGATGACTGGAAACACCATATATTTT.

The V and J genes are TRBV6-5 and TRBJ2-2; a weak D match, TRBD2 (6 bases). Trimming took off 6 bases at V and 1 base at J, with 12 bases between the two ends. Germline values: CDR1 MNHEY, CDR2 SVGAGI. The CDR3 is made up of 15 amino acids. The CDR3 sequence: CASSHWTKNTGELFF. The CDR3 bases are TGTGCCAGCAGCCACTGGACTAAGAACACCGGGGAGCTGTTTTTT.

This clone came up a few times. The CDR3: CASRPVGTGAFYEQYF. CDR3 bases: TGTGCCAGCAGACCCGTGGGGACAGGGGCCTTCTACGAGCAGTACTTC. This chain joins TRBV28 and TRBJ2-7; TRBD1 aligns across 10 bases. CDR1 MDHEN and CDR2 SYDVKM come from the germline V gene. Trimming removed 6 bases from V and 3 bases from J; junction bases left unmatched: 11. CDR3 length: 16 residues. The full variable domain, in which reference TRBV28 and TRBJ2-7 provide the parts outside the CDR3, is DVKVTQSSRYLVKRTGEKVFLECVQDMDHENMFWYRQDPGLGLRLIYFSYDVKMKEKGDIPEGYSVSREKKERFSLILESASTNQTSMYLCASRPVGTGAFYEQYFGPGTRLTVT.

The DNA of the CDR3 is TGTGCCAGCAGTGCCCAGGGCAGCAACTATGGCTACACCTTC. It yields the protein CASSAQGSNYGYTF. The rearrangement joins TRBV2 to TRBJ1-2, with a possible D match to TRBD1 (5 bases). This CDR3 region has 14 residues. Trimming left V 4 bases short and J 2 bases short, with 11 bases between. Germline CDR1 SNHLY, CDR2 FYNNEI. Combining the CDR3 with reference TRBV2 and TRBJ1-2 gives the whole variable domain EPEVTQTPSHQVTQMGQEVILRCVPISNHLYFYWYRQILGQKVEFLVSFYNNEISEKSEIFDDQFSVERPDGSNFTLKIRSTKLEDSAMYFCASSAQGSNYGYTFGSGTRLTVV.

The rearrangement uses TRBV12-3 or TRBV12-4 and TRBJ2-1; no clear D gene. This CDR3 region has 11 residues. The V end was cut by 6 bases, the J end by 9 bases, with 9 bases between. The CDR3 is CASSPRSEQFF. The CDR3 DNA is TGTGCCAGCAGCCCACGGAGTGAGCAGTTCTTC.

This chain joins TRBV12-5 and TRBJ2-1, with 8 bases aligning to TRBD2. Germline CDR1 LGHNT, CDR2 FRNRAP. The CDR3 covers 15 residues. The J segment lost 4 bases and the V segment lost 5 bases, leaving 7 bases of the junction unmatched. CDR3 sequence (DNA): TGTGCTAGTGGTGGAGCGGGAGCGTTATACAATGAGCAGTTCTTC. Protein sequence: CASGGAGALYNEQFF.

This sequence joins TRBV29-1 and TRBJ2-7; 11 nucleotides line up with TRBD2. This CDR3 contains 16 residues. Germline loops: CDR1 SQVTM, CDR2 ANQGSEA. The ends lost 1 base at V and 2 bases at J; junction bases unmatched: 7. The CDR3 DNA sequence: TGCAGCGTTGAAGGACCCGGGACTAGCGGTGCCTACGAGCAGTACTTC. It encodes CSVEGPGTSGAYEQYF.

The V and J genes are TRBV7-2 and TRBJ1-2; 9 bases fit TRBD1. Germline V gene data show CDR1 as SGHTA and CDR2 as FQGNSA. V shed 2 bases, J shed 8 bases, and the junction held 9 bases outside the gene matches. CDR3 length: 15 residues. In DNA, the CDR3 is TGTGCCAGCAGCTTAAGTGGGGGACAGGGCAGGGGCTACACCTTC. It yields the protein CASSLSGGQGRGYTF.

The chain recombines TRBV7-3 with TRBJ2-1; 10 bases are a match to TRBD2. The CDR3 totals 14 residues. Germline V CDR1 and CDR2: SGHTA, FQGTGA. V dropped 5 bases and J dropped 8; count of bases not matched to a gene: 6. Here the CDR3 DNA reads TGTGCCAGCAGCCCCAGCGGGAGGGGTGATGAGCAGTTCTTC. It yields the protein CASSPSGRGDEQFF.

The chain joins TRBV18 to TRBJ2-5, with D uncertain. V was pared by 2 bases and J by 2 bases, with 15 bases between. There are 16 residues in the CDR3. Germline loops: CDR1 KGHSH, CDR2 LQKENI. CDR3 residues: CASSPALVGEQETQYF. CDR3 coding DNA: TGTGCCAGCTCACCAGCCCTAGTAGGAGAACAAGAGACCCAGTACTTC.